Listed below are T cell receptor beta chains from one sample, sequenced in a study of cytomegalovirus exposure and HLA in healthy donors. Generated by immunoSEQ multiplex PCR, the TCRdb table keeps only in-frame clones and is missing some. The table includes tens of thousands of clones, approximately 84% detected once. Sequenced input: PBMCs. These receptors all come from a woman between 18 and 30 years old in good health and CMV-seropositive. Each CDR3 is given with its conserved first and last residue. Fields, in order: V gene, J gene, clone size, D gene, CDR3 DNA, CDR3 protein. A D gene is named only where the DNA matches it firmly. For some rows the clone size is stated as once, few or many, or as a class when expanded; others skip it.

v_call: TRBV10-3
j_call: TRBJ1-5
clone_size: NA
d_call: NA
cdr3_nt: TGTGCCATCAGCTGGACAGACAATCAGCCCCAGCATTTT
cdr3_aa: CAISWTDNQPQHF

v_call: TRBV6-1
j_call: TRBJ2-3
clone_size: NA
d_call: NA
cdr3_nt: TGTGCCAGCACCTCGACGGGTAGCACAGATACGCAGTATTTT
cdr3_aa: CASTSTGSTDTQYF

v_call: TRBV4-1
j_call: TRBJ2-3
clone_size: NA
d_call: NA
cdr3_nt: TGCGCCAGCAGCCACCCAAGCCGTGTAGATACGCAGTATTTT
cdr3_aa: CASSHPSRVDTQYF

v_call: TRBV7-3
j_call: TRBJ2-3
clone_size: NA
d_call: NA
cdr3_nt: TGTGCCAGCAGCTCCCAGGGAGATACGCAGTATTTT
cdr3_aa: CASSSQGDTQYF

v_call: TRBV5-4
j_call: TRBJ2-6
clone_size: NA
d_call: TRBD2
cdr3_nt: TGTGCCAGCAGCCTCGGACTAGCAGCCGCTGGGGCCAACGTCCTGACTTTC
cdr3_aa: CASSLGLAAAGANVLTF

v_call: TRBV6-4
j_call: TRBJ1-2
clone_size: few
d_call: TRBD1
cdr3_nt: TGTGCCAGCAGTGAGACAGGGAACTATGGCTACACCTTC
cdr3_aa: CASSETGNYGYTF

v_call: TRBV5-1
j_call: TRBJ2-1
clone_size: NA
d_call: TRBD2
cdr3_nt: TGCGCCAGCAGCTCGGCCGGGGGGTACAATGAGCAGTTCTTC
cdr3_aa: CASSSAGGYNEQFF

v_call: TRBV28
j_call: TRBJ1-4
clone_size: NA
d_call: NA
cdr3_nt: TGTGCCAGCCGGTCGGGGGGAACTAATGAAAAACTGTTTTTT
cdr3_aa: CASRSGGTNEKLFF

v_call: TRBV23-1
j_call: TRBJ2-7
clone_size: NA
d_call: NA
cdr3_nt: TGCGCCAGCAGCGGGAGCCTTTGTTTCGGAGGCTACGAGCAGTACTTC
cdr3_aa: CASSGSLCFGGYEQYF

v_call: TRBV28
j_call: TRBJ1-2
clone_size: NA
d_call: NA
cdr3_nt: TGTGCCAGCAGTTTCAGGTCTACGGTCCGCTTATATGGCTACACCTTC
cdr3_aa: CASSFRSTVRLYGYTF

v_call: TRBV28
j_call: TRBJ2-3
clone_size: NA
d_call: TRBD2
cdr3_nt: TGTGCCAGCAACACCAGACTAGCGGGACTCACAGATACGCAGTATTTT
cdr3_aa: CASNTRLAGLTDTQYF

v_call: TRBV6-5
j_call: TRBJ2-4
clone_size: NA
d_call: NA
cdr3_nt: TGTGCCAGCAGTTACACGGGGTTGGAAAACATTCAGTACTTC
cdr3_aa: CASSYTGLENIQYF

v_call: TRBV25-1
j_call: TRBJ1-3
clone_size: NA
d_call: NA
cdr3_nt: TGTGCCAGCACGTTAGGAAACACCATATATTTT
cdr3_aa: CASTLGNTIYF

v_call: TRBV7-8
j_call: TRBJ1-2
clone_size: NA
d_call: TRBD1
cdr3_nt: TGTGCCAGCAGCTTAGCTCGTGTTCGGGACAGGGGGCATGGCTACACCTTC
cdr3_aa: CASSLARVRDRGHGYTF

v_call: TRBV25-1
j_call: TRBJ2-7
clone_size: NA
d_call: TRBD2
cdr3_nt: TGTGCCAGCGGGTGGGTTCAGGGAGGGTACTACGAGCAGTACTTC
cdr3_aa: CASGWVQGGYYEQYF

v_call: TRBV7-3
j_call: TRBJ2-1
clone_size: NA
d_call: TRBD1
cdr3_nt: TGTGCCAGCAGCTTTCATTGGACAGGGGGAGATGAGCAGTTCTTC
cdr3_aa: CASSFHWTGGDEQFF

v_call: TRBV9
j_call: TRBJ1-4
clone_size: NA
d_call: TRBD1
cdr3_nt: TGTGCCAGCAGCGGAGGCGGGACAGTGAATGAAAAACTGTTTTTT
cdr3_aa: CASSGGGTVNEKLFF

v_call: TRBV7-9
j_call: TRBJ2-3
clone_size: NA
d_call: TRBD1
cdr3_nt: TGTGCCAGCAGCACTGGGACAGGGTTGACAGATACGCAGTATTTT
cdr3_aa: CASSTGTGLTDTQYF

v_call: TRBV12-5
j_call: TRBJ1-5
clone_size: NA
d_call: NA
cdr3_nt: TGTGCTAGTGGTTCCCCCCTCGATACAGGTAATCAGCCCCAGCATTTT
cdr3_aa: CASGSPLDTGNQPQHF

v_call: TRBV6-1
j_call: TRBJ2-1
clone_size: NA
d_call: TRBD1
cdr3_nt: TGTGCCAGCAGTGAATCTCAGGGGGCCGATAATGAGCAGTTCTTC
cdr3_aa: CASSESQGADNEQFF

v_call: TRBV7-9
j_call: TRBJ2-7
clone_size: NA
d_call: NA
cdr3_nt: TGTGCCAGCAGGTCTCTGGTGGCCGGGTCCTCCTCCTACGAGCAGTACTTC
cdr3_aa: CASRSLVAGSSSYEQYF

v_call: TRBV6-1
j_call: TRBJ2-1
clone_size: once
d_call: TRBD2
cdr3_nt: TGTGCCAGCAGTGAAGAGACTAGCGGGGATGATGAGCAGTTCTTC
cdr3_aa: CASSEETSGDDEQFF

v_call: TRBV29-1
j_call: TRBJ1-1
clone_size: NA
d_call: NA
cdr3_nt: TGCAGCGTTGATCGGGTAATCGGTTTTGAAGCTTTCTTT
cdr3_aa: CSVDRVIGFEAFF

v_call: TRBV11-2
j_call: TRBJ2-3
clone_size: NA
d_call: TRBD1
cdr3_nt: TGTGCCAGCAGCCCCCGGGACAGCCACACAGATACGCAGTATTTT
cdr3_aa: CASSPRDSHTDTQYF

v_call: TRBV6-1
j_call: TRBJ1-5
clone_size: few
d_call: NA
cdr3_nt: TGTGCCAGCAAGGTCGACAGTTACAATCAGCCCCAGCATTTT
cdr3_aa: CASKVDSYNQPQHF

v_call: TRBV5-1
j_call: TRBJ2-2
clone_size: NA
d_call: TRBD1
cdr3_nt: TGCGCCAGCAGACCGGGACAGGGGGCGAACACCGGGGAGCTGTTTTTT
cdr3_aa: CASRPGQGANTGELFF

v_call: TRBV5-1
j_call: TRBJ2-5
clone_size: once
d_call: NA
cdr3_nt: TGCGCCAGCAGCTTGGAAGGCGGTACACAAGAGACCCAGTACTTC
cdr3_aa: CASSLEGGTQETQYF

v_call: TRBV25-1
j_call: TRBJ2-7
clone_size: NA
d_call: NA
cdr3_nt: TGTGCCAGCAGTGGACAGGACTCCTACGAGCAGTACTTC
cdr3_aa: CASSGQDSYEQYF

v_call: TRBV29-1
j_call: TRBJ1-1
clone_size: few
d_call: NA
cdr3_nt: TGCAGCGCTTCCTCAGGGTACGGCACTGAAGCTTTCTTT
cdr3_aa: CSASSGYGTEAFF

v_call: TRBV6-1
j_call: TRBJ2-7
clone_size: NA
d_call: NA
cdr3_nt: TGTGCCAGCAGTGGGCGACAGAACTCCTACGAGCAGTACTTC
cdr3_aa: CASSGRQNSYEQYF

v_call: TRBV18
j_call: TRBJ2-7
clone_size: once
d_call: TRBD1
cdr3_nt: TGTGCCAGCTCACCTCTCCCGACAGGGAACTACGAGCAGTACTTC
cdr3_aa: CASSPLPTGNYEQYF

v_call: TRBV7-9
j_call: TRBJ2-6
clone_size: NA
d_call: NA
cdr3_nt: TGTGCCAGCAGCTCACGCGTCAGACATTCTGGGGCCAACGTCCTGACTTTC
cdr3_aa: CASSSRVRHSGANVLTF

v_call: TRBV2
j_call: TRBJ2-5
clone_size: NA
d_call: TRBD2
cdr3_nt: TGTGCCTGGAAGCGGGGGGACACGATTCAAGAGACCCAGTACTTC
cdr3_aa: CAWKRGDTIQETQYF

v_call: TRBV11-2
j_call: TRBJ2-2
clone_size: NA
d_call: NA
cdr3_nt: TGTGCCAGCACCTCTAATTCCGGGGAGCTGTTTTTT
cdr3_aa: CASTSNSGELFF

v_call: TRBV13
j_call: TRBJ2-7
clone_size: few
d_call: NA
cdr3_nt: TGTGCCAGCAGCTTAGCCAAGGGGCTCTACGAGCAGTACTTC
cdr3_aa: CASSLAKGLYEQYF

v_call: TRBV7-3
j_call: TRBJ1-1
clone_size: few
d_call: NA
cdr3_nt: TGTGCCAGCAGCAGCAATCGCTTCACTGAAGCTTTCTTT
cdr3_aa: CASSSNRFTEAFF

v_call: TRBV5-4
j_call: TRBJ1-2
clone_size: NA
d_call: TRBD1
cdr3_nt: TGTGCCAGCAGCTTGACAGGGGGCGGTGGCTACACCTTC
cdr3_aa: CASSLTGGGGYTF

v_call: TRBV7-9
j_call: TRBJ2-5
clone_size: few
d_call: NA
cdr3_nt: TGTGCCAATACAGGGTCAGGAGAGACCCAGTACTTC
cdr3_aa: CANTGSGETQYF

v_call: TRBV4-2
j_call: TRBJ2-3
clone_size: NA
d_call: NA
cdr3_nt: TGTGCCAGCAGCCAAGATCTAGATACGCAGTATTTT
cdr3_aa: CASSQDLDTQYF

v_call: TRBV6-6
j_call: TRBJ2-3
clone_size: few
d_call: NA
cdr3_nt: TGTGCCAGCAGTTACTCCAATACAGATACGCAGTATTTT
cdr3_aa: CASSYSNTDTQYF

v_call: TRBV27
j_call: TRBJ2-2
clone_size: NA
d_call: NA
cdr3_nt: TGTGCCAGCAGGGCTTGGGACTTCGTCACCGGGGAGCTGTTTTTT
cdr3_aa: CASRAWDFVTGELFF

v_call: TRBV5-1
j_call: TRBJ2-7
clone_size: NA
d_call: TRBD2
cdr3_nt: TGCGCCAGCAACCCCTTTGGGCTAGCGGGACCCCCCTACGAGCAGTACTTC
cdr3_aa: CASNPFGLAGPPYEQYF

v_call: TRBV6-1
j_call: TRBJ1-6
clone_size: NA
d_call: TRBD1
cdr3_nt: TGTGCCAGCAGTGTTGTGACAGGGGATTCACCCCTCCACTTT
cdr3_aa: CASSVVTGDSPLHF